The 25 T cell receptor beta chains below were found in one sample sequenced in a study of blood T cell repertoires in COVID-19. Method: immunoSEQ multiplex PCR; TCRdb's copy keeps in-frame clones and lacks some. The data show about 35,000 clones, just over 90% seen once. Sequencing was done on a sample of peripheral blood. The receptors here all came from a man between 45 and 60 years old with active COVID-19.

The chain links TRBV11-2 to TRBJ2-1; D may be TRBD2 (5 bases). CDR3 length: 12 amino acids. Germline V CDR1 and CDR2: SGHAT, FQNNGV. The CDR3 DNA reads as TGTACACCCTGGTTTGGACTCAATGAGCAGTTCTTC. As protein: CTPWFGLNEQFF.

The gene calls are TRBV19 and TRBJ2-7; D is unresolved. Germline CDR1 is LNHDA and CDR2 is SQIVND (reference sequence). V was cut by 3 bases and J by 0 bases, with 9 bases left in between. This CDR3 is 14 amino acids long. The CDR3 DNA reads TGTGCCAGTAGTATTTCAGGAAACTCCTACGAGCAGTACTTC. Translation: CASSISGNSYEQYF.

The chain uses TRBV18 and TRBJ1-3; unclear D gene. The germline CDR1 and CDR2 sequences are KGHSH and LQKENI. Trimming stripped 1 base from V and 0 bases from J, with 10 bases between. The CDR3 is made up of 16 amino acids. The CDR3 sequence is CASSPRFGSSGNTIYF. Here the CDR3 DNA reads TGTGCCAGCTCACCACGTTTTGGCAGCTCTGGAAACACCATATATTTT.

This rearrangement joins TRBV19 to TRBJ2-5; D unresolved. Germline loops: CDR1 LNHDA, CDR2 SQIVND (reference sequence). The CDR3 extends over 14 amino acids. V lost 6 bases and J lost 4, with 15 bases in between. CDR3 amino acids: CASSLTPRTETQYF. The DNA of the CDR3 is TGTGCCAGTAGCCTGACACCTCGTACAGAGACCCAGTACTTC.

DNA for the CDR3: TGTGCCAGTAGTTTGAGCGGGGGGAAAAATGAGCAGTTCTTC. It specifies CASSLSGGKNEQFF. The rearrangement links TRBV19 to TRBJ2-1; 9 bases agree with TRBD2. The germline V gene has CDR1 LNHDA and CDR2 SQIVND (reference sequence). This CDR3 spans 14 amino acids. After removal of 5 bases from V and 7 bases from J, the junction contained 6 bases not matched to a gene.

The table lists this clone with a few counts. The rearrangement links TRBV6-6 to TRBJ2-1; 8 positions agree with TRBD2. Trimming cost V 6 bases and J 0 bases; bases outside gene matches: 22. The germline V gene encodes CDR1 MNHNY and CDR2 SVGAGI (reference sequence). This CDR3 has 21 residues. The CDR3 DNA reads TGTGCCAGCAGCCCCCGGCTTGACAGCGGGGGCCCTTTAAGCTCCTACAATGAGCAGTTCTTC. Encoded protein: CASSPRLDSGGPLSSYNEQFF.

V usage is TRBV7-3 and J usage is TRBJ2-7; 8 bases align to TRBD1. Germline V CDR1 and CDR2: SGHTA, FQGTGA. CDR3 length equals 14 residues. Trimming at V came to 5 bases and at J to 4 bases, leaving 7 bases not matched to a gene. CDR3 residues: CASSPGGQGYEQYF. CDR3 sequence (DNA): TGTGCCAGCAGCCCTGGAGGACAGGGTTACGAGCAGTACTTC.

The V call is TRBV2, the J call TRBJ2-5; 10 nucleotides line up with TRBD2. This CDR3 is 16 amino acids long. Germline V lookup: CDR1 SNHLY, CDR2 FYNNEI. With V trimmed by 1 base and J by 5 bases, 7 bases remained unmatched. In DNA form, the CDR3 reads TGTGCCAGCAGTGAAGGGGCTAGCGGGAGTAAGGAGACCCAGTACTTC. It yields the protein CASSEGASGSKETQYF.

This clone showed up just once. The chain employs TRBV5-4 and TRBJ2-1; 13 bases agree with TRBD2. Germline V gene sequence: CDR1 SGHNT, CDR2 YYREEE (reference sequence). The CDR3 spans 18 residues. The V segment lost 0 bases and the J segment 10 bases; nucleotides outside the gene matches: 13. The CDR3 region has the DNA TGTGCCAGCAGCTTGGCCCAACAACTAGCGGGGGGGCCGCGGGAGCAGTTCTTC. This gives the protein CASSLAQQLAGGPREQFF.

The chain carries TRBV3-1 (or the pseudogene TRBV3-2) and TRBJ2-1; 7 bases line up with TRBD2. V shed 3 bases and J 2 bases; nucleotides not matched to a gene: 4. This CDR3 is 15 amino acids long. CDR1 and CDR2 (germline): LGHDT, YNNKEL (reference sequence). The CDR3 region has the DNA TGTGCCAGCAGCCATCGACTAGCCGCCTACAATGAGCAGTTCTTC. Encoded protein: CASSHRLAAYNEQFF.

This chain uses TRBV2 with TRBJ1-5; possibly TRBD1 for D (6 bases). This CDR3 region has 12 residues. The V gene lost 6 bases and the J gene lost 7 bases, with 10 bases spanning the gap. Germline loops: CDR1 SNHLY, CDR2 FYNNEI. CDR3 sequence reads: CASSAQGQPQHF. CDR3 sequence (DNA): TGTGCCAGCAGCGCCCAGGGGCAGCCCCAGCATTTT.

The gene calls are TRBV28 and TRBJ2-5; TRBD2 matches 7 bases. This CDR3 spans 14 amino acids. Per the germline V gene, CDR1 is MDHEN and CDR2 is SYDVKM. Germline trimming cut 5 bases from V and 9 bases from J; bases unmatched to any gene: 12. CDR3 amino acids: CASSRGELATAQYF. CDR3 sequence (DNA): TGTGCCAGCAGTAGGGGAGAACTAGCGACGGCCCAGTACTTC. Full variable domain (missing parts from reference TRBV28 and TRBJ2-5): DVKVTQSSRYLVKRTGEKVFLECVQDMDHENMFWYRQDPGLGLRLIYFSYDVKMKEKGDIPEGYSVSREKKERFSLILESASTNQTSMYLCASSRGELATAQYFGPGTRLLVL.

This clone was observed a few times. The genes are TRBV11-3 and TRBJ1-5; perhaps TRBD1 as D (6 bases). This CDR3 is built from 11 residues. Germline CDR1 is SGHNT and CDR2 is YENEEA. CDR3 loop: CGGGVDQPQHF. CDR3 bases: TGTGGAGGGGGGGTGGATCAGCCCCAGCATTTT.

The chain carries TRBV5-5 and TRBJ2-7; 13 bases line up with TRBD2. The CDR3 is 18 residues long. V shed 0 bases and J 2 bases; nucleotides not matched to a gene: 8. Germline values: CDR1 SGHKS, CDR2 YYEKEE (reference sequence). The CDR3 region is CASSLGTSGGVSTYEQYF. CDR3 DNA: TGTGCCAGCAGCTTGGGAACTAGCGGGGGGGTCTCTACCTACGAGCAGTACTTC.

The J gene is TRBJ1-5, the V gene TRBV30, with 7 bases lining up with TRBD1. The CDR3 has 13 amino acids. CDR1 is GTSNPN and CDR2 is SVGIG in the germline V gene (reference sequence). Trimming took 5 bases from V and 6 from J; bases not matched to a gene: 7. Written as DNA, the CDR3 is TGTGCCTGGGCAGGGGGTTGGCGTCAGCCCCAGCATTTT. This translates into CAWAGGWRQPQHF. Supplemented by reference TRBV30 and TRBJ1-5, the full variable domain reads SQTIHQWPATLVQPVGSPLSLECTVEGTSNPNLYWYRQAAGRGLQLLFYSVGIGQISSEVPQNLSASRPQDRQFILSSKKLLLSDSGFYLCAWAGGWRQPQHFGDGTRLSIL.

The chain links TRBV19 to TRBJ1-4; TRBD1 aligns across 7 bases. Germline V lookup: CDR1 LNHDA, CDR2 SQIVND (reference sequence). The junction had 7 bases not matched to a gene; V was cut back by 5 bases and J by 7 bases. The CDR3 length is 14 residues. The CDR3 sequence: CASSWRGQGEKLFF. The DNA for the CDR3 is TGTGCCAGTAGTTGGAGGGGGCAGGGTGAAAAACTGTTTTTT.

The chain couples TRBV5-1 to TRBJ2-4; 7 bases match TRBD1. Trimming at V came to 7 bases and at J to 5 bases, leaving 9 bases not matched to a gene. Germline assignment: CDR1 SGHRS and CDR2 YFSETQ. The CDR3 runs 14 residues. The CDR3 region is CASSIPGGENIQYF. Written as DNA, the CDR3 is TGCGCCAGCTCCATTCCAGGGGGAGAAAACATTCAGTACTTC.

This clone was seen once. The chain has TRBV20-1 and TRBJ1-1; unclear D gene. Germline V lookup: CDR1 DFQATT, CDR2 SNEGSKA (reference sequence). Deletions cut 3 bases from V and 3 bases from J, with 11 bases between. The CDR3 is 13 amino acids. The CDR3 region has the DNA TGCAGTGCTAGTAGCGTTGGAGACACTGAAGCTTTCTTT. It encodes CSASSVGDTEAFF.

The chain is built from TRBV30 and TRBJ1-5; TRBD1 agrees at 8 bases. Germline-derived CDR1 and CDR2 are GTSNPN and SVGIG (reference sequence). J gave up 2 bases and V 7 bases, and 4 bases lay outside the gene matches. The CDR3 extends over 13 amino acids. The CDR3 region has the DNA TGTGCCTTTGACAGGGGAGGCAATCAGCCCCAGCATTTT. It encodes CAFDRGGNQPQHF.

The chain recombines TRBV12-5 with TRBJ2-1, with D unresolved. The ends were cut back, 0 bases at V and 7 bases at J, with 7 bases in the middle. The CDR3 sequence is 13 residues long. Germline assignment: CDR1 LGHNT and CDR2 FRNRAP. In nucleotides, the CDR3 is TGTGCTAGTGGTTTGGTGGAGTCGAATGAGCAGTTCTTC. Encoded protein: CASGLVESNEQFF.

The V call is TRBV7-8, the J call TRBJ2-2; 8 bases align to TRBD2. V gave up 3 bases and J gave up 3 bases; unmatched junction bases: 6. The CDR3 runs 16 residues. Looked up from germline, CDR1 is SGHVS and CDR2 is FQNEAQ. The CDR3 loop is CASSFLGRADTGELFF. CDR3 sequence (DNA): TGTGCCAGCAGCTTTCTCGGGAGGGCGGACACCGGGGAGCTGTTTTTT. Full variable domain (rest looked up from reference TRBV7-8 and TRBJ2-2): GAGVSQSPRYKVAKRGQDVALRCDPISGHVSLFWYQQALGQGPEFLTYFQNEAQLDKSGLPSDRFFAERPEGSVSTLKIQRTQQEDSAVYLCASSFLGRADTGELFFGEGSRLTVL.

The chain couples TRBV9 to TRBJ1-2, with D unclear. V gave up 0 bases and J gave up 4 bases, with 13 bases separating them. Per the germline V gene, CDR1 is SGDLS and CDR2 is YYNGEE. The CDR3 runs 15 residues. Written as DNA, the CDR3 is TGTGCCAGCAGCGTAGGCGGGCAGGATGCCTATGGCTACACCTTC. Its protein is CASSVGGQDAYGYTF.

This clone was seen more than once but under ten times. The V call is TRBV5-5, the J call TRBJ2-1; 8 nucleotides align to TRBD2. The CDR3 is 15 residues long. From germline, CDR1 is SGHKS and CDR2 YYEKEE (reference sequence). V dropped 2 bases and J dropped 6; count of bases not matched to a gene: 7. The CDR3 is CASSLAGAEVNEQFF. The CDR3 DNA follows: TGTGCCAGCAGCTTAGCGGGAGCAGAGGTCAATGAGCAGTTCTTC.

In its sample, this clone was seen once. In nucleotides, the CDR3 is TGTGCCAGCAGCACGGACAGGGAGGGTTCACCCCTCCACTTT. It specifies CASSTDREGSPLHF. This chain joins TRBV5-6 and TRBJ1-6; 8 bases match TRBD1. CDR1 SGHDT and CDR2 YYEEEE come from the germline V gene. This CDR3 has 14 amino acids. After removal of 4 bases from V and 9 bases from J, the junction contained 6 bases not matched to a gene.

The V call is TRBV6-1, the J call TRBJ2-1, with D possibly matching TRBD2 (5 bases). The ends were cut back, 2 bases at V and 5 bases at J, with 13 bases in the middle. CDR3 size: 15 residues. The germline V gene has CDR1 MNHNS and CDR2 SASEGT. In nucleotides, the CDR3 is TGTGCCAGCAGTGAACACTTTGGACTGGACAATGAGCAGTTCTTC. Translation: CASSEHFGLDNEQFF.